This TCR beta chain was retrieved from a study of beta chain features in type 1 diabetes. This CDR3 region has 12 residues. The germline CDR1 and CDR2 sequences are SGHDN and FVKESK. The V gene lost 0 bases and the J gene lost 7 bases, with 6 bases spanning the gap. Expressed TCRB transcripts were sequenced because the entire RNA isolate underwent reverse transcription. The protocol was immunoSEQ multiplex PCR, while the TCRdb copy is restricted to in-frame clones and leaves out a portion. The sample records 330,000 or so clones, 14% being singletons. The material sequenced was central memory CD4+ T cells from blood. This rearrangement joins TRBV14 to TRBJ2-5, with D unresolved. This sequence originates from a man younger than 40 in good health. The CDR3 spells CASSQDRVTQYF. The DNA for the CDR3 is TGTGCCAGCAGCCAAGATAGAGTGACCCAGTACTTC. Using reference TRBV14 and TRBJ2-5 for the parts outside the CDR3, the full variable domain is EAGVTQFPSHSVIEKGQTVTLRCDPISGHDNLYWYRRVMGKEIKFLLHFVKESKQDESGMPNNRFLAERTGGTYSTLKVQPAELEDSGVYFCASSQDRVTQYFGPGTRLLVL.